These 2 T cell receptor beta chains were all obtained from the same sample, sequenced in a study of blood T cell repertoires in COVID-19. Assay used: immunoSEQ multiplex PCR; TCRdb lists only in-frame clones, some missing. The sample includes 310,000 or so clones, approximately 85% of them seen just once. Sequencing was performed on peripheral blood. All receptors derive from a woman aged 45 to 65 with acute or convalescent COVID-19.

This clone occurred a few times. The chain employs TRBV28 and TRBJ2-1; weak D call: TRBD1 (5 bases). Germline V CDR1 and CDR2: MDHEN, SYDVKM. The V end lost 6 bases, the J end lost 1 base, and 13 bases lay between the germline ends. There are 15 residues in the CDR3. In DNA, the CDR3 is TGTGCCAGCAGCCTAGGGGCGGCTTCCTACAATGAGCAGTTCTTC. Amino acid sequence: CASSLGAASYNEQFF.

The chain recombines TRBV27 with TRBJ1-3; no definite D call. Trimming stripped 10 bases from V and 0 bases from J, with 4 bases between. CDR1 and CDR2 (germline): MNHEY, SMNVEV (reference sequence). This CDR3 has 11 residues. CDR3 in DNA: TGTGCCACTAACTCTGGAAACACCATATATTTT. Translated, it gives CATNSGNTIYF.